These 21 T cell receptor beta chains were all obtained from the same sample, sequenced in a study of T cell responses to AZD1222 COVID-19 vaccine. Here immunoSEQ multiplex PCR was the method, and the copy in TCRdb shows in-frame clones only, minus some. The sample has some 97,000 clones, roughly 89% seen once. Source: peripheral blood, taken on day 0 of AZD1222 vaccination. Source of these receptors: an adult in good health.

This clone was seen only once. CDR3 loop: CASSGTARNTIYF. Here the CDR3 DNA reads TGTGCCAGCAGCGGGACAGCACGAAACACCATATATTTT. This rearrangement joins TRBV28 to TRBJ1-3; TRBD1 agrees at 7 bases. V lost 6 bases to trimming and J lost 5 bases; unmatched junction nucleotides: 4. Germline V gene sequence: CDR1 MDHEN, CDR2 SYDVKM. The CDR3 spans 13 residues.

V usage is TRBV3-1 (or the pseudogene TRBV3-2) and J usage is TRBJ1-2; D not certain. Trimming removed 1 base at V and 0 bases at J, with 9 bases between. CDR1 is LGHDT, CDR2 YNNKEL, per germline (reference sequence). The CDR3 consists of 15 residues. For the CDR3, the DNA is TGTGCCAGCAGCCAAGGGCGGCCAGCTAACTATGGCTACACCTTC. Amino acid sequence: CASSQGRPANYGYTF.

In this sample, this clone turned up once. The gene calls are TRBV27 and TRBJ1-1; 8 bases are a match to TRBD1. The CDR3 is 13 amino acids. CDR1 and CDR2 from the germline V gene are MNHEY and SMNVEV (reference sequence). V shed 3 bases, J shed 11 bases, and the junction held 8 bases outside the gene matches. This chain's CDR3 is CASSLAQGVGAFF. The CDR3 nucleotides are TGTGCCAGCAGTTTGGCACAGGGGGTTGGGGCTTTCTTT.

The sample holds one count of this clone. The rearrangement uses TRBV7-8 and TRBJ1-6, with D unclear. The CDR3 contains 15 residues. The germline V and J ends were trimmed by 2 bases and 6 bases, with 11 bases remaining between them. Looked up from germline, CDR1 is SGHVS and CDR2 is FQNEAQ. The CDR3 region has the DNA TGTGCCAGCAGCTTATCGGGAGTCAGTAATTCACCCCTCCACTTT. This codes for CASSLSGVSNSPLHF. Together with reference TRBV7-8 and TRBJ1-6, the CDR3 gives the full variable domain: GAGVSQSPRYKVAKRGQDVALRCDPISGHVSLFWYQQALGQGPEFLTYFQNEAQLDKSGLPSDRFFAERPEGSVSTLKIQRTQQEDSAVYLCASSLSGVSNSPLHFGNGTRLTVT.

In its sample, this clone was seen a few times. This sequence joins TRBV14 and TRBJ2-5, with 9 bases lining up with TRBD1. Germline V lookup: CDR1 SGHDN, CDR2 FVKESK. The trim removed 5 bases at V and 4 bases at J, leaving 8 bases unmatched. The CDR3 spans 15 residues. DNA for the CDR3: TGTGCCAGCAGCACTCGACAGGGGGTATTAGAGACCCAGTACTTC. Residues: CASSTRQGVLETQYF.

The rearrangement joins TRBV5-1 to TRBJ2-7; D is ambiguous. There are 13 residues in the CDR3. Germline-derived CDR1 and CDR2 are SGHRS and YFSETQ. The V end lost 4 bases, the J end lost 7 bases, and 15 bases lay between the germline ends. The CDR3 loop reads CASSARHYEEQYF. In nucleotides, the CDR3 is TGCGCCAGCAGCGCAAGACACTACGAGGAGCAGTACTTC.

This rearrangement joins TRBV3-1 (or the pseudogene TRBV3-2) to TRBJ1-1; D is ambiguous. The germline CDR1 and CDR2 sequences are LGHDT and YNNKEL (reference sequence). The V end lost 0 bases, the J end lost 6 bases, and 14 bases lay between the germline ends. This CDR3 spans 15 amino acids. CDR3 sequence: CASSQDMIYGAEAFF. The CDR3 coding sequence is TGTGCCAGCAGCCAAGATATGATCTACGGGGCTGAAGCTTTCTTT.

V and J are TRBV9 and TRBJ2-7, with 8 bases identical to TRBD1. CDR1 and CDR2 from the germline V gene are SGDLS and YYNGEE. CDR3 size: 16 residues. J was trimmed by 0 bases and V by 2 bases; bases with no gene match: 7. CDR3 sequence reads: CASSVAGTGTSYEQYF. CDR3 DNA: TGTGCCAGCAGCGTTGCCGGGACAGGAACCTCCTACGAGCAGTACTTC. Filled out from reference TRBV9 and TRBJ2-7, the complete variable domain reads DSGVTQTPKHLITATGQRVTLRCSPRSGDLSVYWYQQSLDQGLQFLIQYYNGEERAKGNILERFSAQQFPDLHSELNLSSLELGDSALYFCASSVAGTGTSYEQYFGPGTRLTVT.

This chain links TRBV5-1 with TRBJ2-3; no clear D. The CDR3 has 15 residues. Trimming cost V 1 base and J 4 bases, with 13 bases left between them. Germline loops: CDR1 SGHRS, CDR2 YFSETQ. CDR3 sequence reads: CASSLKGVVADTQYF. CDR3 coding DNA: TGCGCCAGCAGCTTGAAGGGTGTTGTTGCAGATACGCAGTATTTT.

The gene calls are TRBV9 and TRBJ2-3; TRBD1 might be the D (6 bases). The CDR3 covers 17 residues. Trimming stripped 1 base from V and 1 base from J, with 16 bases between. Per germline, CDR1 SGDLS and CDR2 YYNGEE. CDR3 bases: TGTGCCAGCAGCGTAAGGCTCCAACAGGGAGGCACAGATACGCAGTATTTT. Translated: CASSVRLQQGGTDTQYF.

In its sample, this clone was seen a few times. The chain recombines TRBV27 with TRBJ2-7, with a tentative D call TRBD1 (5 bases). Germline CDR1 reads MNHEY; CDR2 reads SMNVEV (reference sequence). V was cut by 2 bases and J by 2 bases, with 7 bases left in between. The length of the CDR3 is 13 residues. The CDR3 is CASSLTGPYEQYF. Written as DNA, the CDR3 is TGTGCCAGCAGTTTAACAGGCCCCTACGAGCAGTACTTC.

The rearrangement joins TRBV3-1 (or the pseudogene TRBV3-2) to TRBJ2-7, with 9 positions matching TRBD1. V gave up 4 bases and J gave up 7 bases; unmatched junction bases: 14. This CDR3 is 16 amino acids long. Germline V gives CDR1 LGHDT, CDR2 YNNKEL (reference sequence). The CDR3 DNA follows: TGTGCCAGCAGCCCGAACCCGGGACAGGGTCCCTTGGAGCAGTACTTC. Its translation: CASSPNPGQGPLEQYF.

The chain uses TRBV9 and TRBJ1-5, with 7 nucleotides matching TRBD1. The CDR3 consists of 15 residues. Germline V lookup: CDR1 SGDLS, CDR2 YYNGEE. The J segment lost 5 bases and the V segment lost 0 bases, leaving 5 bases of the junction unmatched. The CDR3 coding sequence is TGTGCCAGCAGCGTAGATGGCCAGGGGGATCAGCCCCAGCATTTT. This sequence encodes CASSVDGQGDQPQHF.

This chain links TRBV27 with TRBJ2-4, with D unresolved. V lost 6 bases and J lost 6, with 18 bases in between. The CDR3 sequence is 15 residues long. In germline, CDR1 is MNHEY, CDR2 SMNVEV (reference sequence). The CDR3 reads CASSLTWVRGNIQYF. CDR3 coding DNA: TGTGCCAGCAGCCTAACCTGGGTCCGTGGAAACATTCAGTACTTC.

The V gene is TRBV7-8, the J gene TRBJ2-5; TRBD2 matches at 11 bases. This CDR3 is 15 amino acids long. After removal of 4 bases from V and 3 bases from J, the junction contained 4 bases not matched to a gene. Germline V lookup: CDR1 SGHVS, CDR2 FQNEAQ. The CDR3 loop reads CASSSGLAVKETQYF. The CDR3, as DNA: TGTGCCAGCAGCTCGGGACTAGCGGTTAAAGAGACCCAGTACTTC. Together with reference TRBV7-8 and TRBJ2-5, the CDR3 gives the full variable domain: GAGVSQSPRYKVAKRGQDVALRCDPISGHVSLFWYQQALGQGPEFLTYFQNEAQLDKSGLPSDRFFAERPEGSVSTLKIQRTQQEDSAVYLCASSSGLAVKETQYFGPGTRLLVL.

The rearrangement links TRBV5-6 to TRBJ1-6, with D unclear. The germline V gene has CDR1 SGHDT and CDR2 YYEEEE. The CDR3 is 13 residues long. V was trimmed by 2 bases and J by 5 bases, leaving 5 bases between them. The CDR3 DNA follows: TGTGCCAGCAGCTTTCAGGATAATTCACCCCTCCACTTT. Its protein is CASSFQDNSPLHF.

The chain has TRBV11-3 and TRBJ1-2; 7 bases map to TRBD1. The CDR3 totals 16 residues. CDR1 SGHNT and CDR2 YENEEA come from the germline V gene. V lost 0 bases and J lost 3; bases outside the gene matches: 7. The CDR3 spells CASSLERQGGDYGYTF. DNA of the CDR3: TGTGCCAGCAGCTTAGAGAGGCAGGGGGGTGACTATGGCTACACCTTC.

The rearrangement uses TRBV19 and TRBJ2-3; 10 bases agree with TRBD1. The junction had 9 bases not matched to a gene; V was cut back by 7 bases and J by 5 bases. CDR1 is LNHDA and CDR2 is SQIVND in the germline V gene (reference sequence). CDR3 length: 15 residues. CDR3 in DNA: TGTGCCAGTACCGCTGGACAGGGGGTGATAGATACGCAGTATTTT. It encodes CASTAGQGVIDTQYF.

This clone came up once. This rearrangement joins TRBV4-1 to TRBJ1-4; D unclear. CDR3 length equals 17 residues. Germline V gives CDR1 MGHRA, CDR2 YSYEKL. The ends were cut back, 1 base at V and 3 bases at J, with 15 bases in the middle. CDR3 loop: CASSQGTGPWANEKLFF. CDR3 in DNA: TGCGCCAGCAGCCAAGGGACCGGGCCTTGGGCTAATGAAAAACTGTTTTTT.

This chain links TRBV3-1 (or the pseudogene TRBV3-2) with TRBJ2-1; D gene ambiguous. The CDR3 is made up of 14 amino acids. V was pared by 1 base and J by 12 bases, with 16 bases between. From germline, CDR1 is LGHDT and CDR2 YNNKEL (reference sequence). As DNA, the CDR3 is TGTGCCAGCAGCCAAGCCTCAAGATCGAGTGGGCAGTTCTTC. As protein: CASSQASRSSGQFF.

The chain employs TRBV10-3 and TRBJ2-3, with 8 bases aligning to TRBD2. The CDR3 is 16 residues long. V was pared by 11 bases and J by 1 base, with 14 bases of the junction left unmatched. CDR1 is ENHRY and CDR2 is SYGVKD in the germline V gene. The CDR3 reads CAAAPGLGPGTDTQYF. CDR3 nucleotide sequence: TGTGCCGCCGCGCCGGGACTAGGACCTGGCACAGATACGCAGTATTTT.